This entry lists 29 T cell receptor beta chains sequenced from one sample in a study of T cell repertoires in cytomegalovirus infection. Using its own MiXCR run on the reads, TCRdb lists one record per CDR3 protein. The sample records more than 250,000 distinct CDR3 sequences, just under 25% being singletons. Their specific antigens are unknown. Sequencing was performed on cultured PBMCs, taken from culture after CMV antigen stimulation. These receptors were taken from a human donor in good health (CMV status not recorded). Some clones in this sample may be carry-over from other donors' samples.

The V gene is TRBV10-3, the J gene TRBJ1-5, with D unclear. Trimming took off 0 bases at V and 3 bases at J, with 3 bases between the two ends. This CDR3 comprises 13 residues. Germline V lookup: CDR1 ENHRY, CDR2 SYGVKD. CDR3 protein: CAISESLNQPQHF. The DNA for the CDR3 is TGTGCCATCAGTGAGTCCCTCAATCAGCCCCAGCATTTT.

The sample holds a few counts of this clonotype. V is TRBV4-3 and J is TRBJ1-4, with TRBD1 as a possible D gene (6 bases). Between the trimmed V and J ends, which lost 0 bases and 8 bases, there was a span of 10 bases. The V gene's germline CDR1 is LGHNA and CDR2 YSLEER. The CDR3 is 14 amino acids. For the CDR3, the DNA is TGCGCCAGCAGCCAAGAGGGGGCGGGGGAAAAACTGTTTTTT. Translated, it gives CASSQEGAGEKLFF.

In the case of this clonotype: At one boundary the junction diverges from the germline segment, which might be a read error. This chain uses TRBV27 with TRBJ2-5; the D is unclear. Germline assignment: CDR1 MNHEY and CDR2 SMNVEV (reference sequence). The CDR3 sequence is 15 residues long. The CDR3 sequence: CASSLNPQSPLTWHF. The CDR3 nucleotides read TGTGCCAGCAGTCTGAACCCCCAGTCCCCCCTCACCTGGCACTTC.

Regarding this clonotype: Just one base apart from a much larger clone, this may be a read error. The chain links TRBV7-2 to TRBJ2-4, with TRBD1 matching 12 bases. The CDR3 length is 15 residues. Germline CDR1 is SGHTA and CDR2 is FQGNSA. The CDR3 DNA reads as TGTGCCGGCAGCTTAGGCGGGACAGGGGGCGTCATTCAGTACTTC. Translation: CAGSLGGTGGVIQYF.

This clonotype was observed a few times. This chain links TRBV7-8 with TRBJ2-5; the D gene is possibly TRBD2 (6 bases). The CDR3 sequence is 18 residues long. CDR1 is SGHVS, CDR2 FQNEAQ, per germline. Trimming shortened V by 2 bases and J by 5 bases, and 24 bases separated the two germline ends. The CDR3 DNA is TGTGCCAGCAGCTTACTCGGGCTGAGGCTGGAGGGGTGGGAGACCCAGTACTTC. Its protein is CASSLLGLRLEGWETQYF.

The chain is built from TRBV14 and TRBJ2-7, with D possibly TRBD1 on 5 matching bases. V lost 0 bases to trimming and J lost 6 bases, with 24 bases between them. Per the germline V gene, CDR1 is SGHDN and CDR2 is FVKESK. The CDR3 is made up of 18 amino acids. Here the CDR3 reads CASSQDPLRASIRGEQYF. Written as DNA, the CDR3 is TGTGCCAGCAGCCAAGATCCCTTACGGGCCTCAATAAGGGGCGAGCAGTACTTC.

The rearrangement joins TRBV10-3 to TRBJ1-1, with D uncertain. Trimming cost V 3 bases and J 1 base, with 6 bases left between them. CDR1 and CDR2 from the germline V gene are ENHRY and SYGVKD. The CDR3 spans 13 residues. The CDR3 nucleotides read TGTGCCATCAGTGAATGGGAGAACACTGAAGCTTTCTTT. This encodes CAISEWENTEAFF.

This clonotype has a handful of counts. This chain links TRBV20-1 with TRBJ2-5; no clear D gene. The CDR3 is 11 amino acids. Germline V gene sequence: CDR1 DFQATT, CDR2 SNEGSKA (reference sequence). The V and J ends lost 3 bases and 5 bases respectively, with 7 bases between them. The CDR3 DNA reads as TGCAGTGCTAGTCACGGGGAGACCCAGTACTTC. Its translation: CSASHGETQYF.

This clonotype occurred a few times. This chain uses TRBV12-3 or TRBV12-4 with TRBJ2-5; 7 bases map to TRBD1. The ends lost 6 bases at V and 7 bases at J; junction bases unmatched: 2. There are 11 residues in the CDR3. The DNA of the CDR3 is TGTGCCAGCAGATCAGGGGGGACCCAGTACTTC. Translating it yields CASRSGGTQYF.

This clonotype has more than one count but fewer than ten. The chain is built from TRBV5-1 and TRBJ2-5, with 11 bases identical to TRBD2. The V and J ends lost 0 bases and 0 bases, in that order; junction bases with no gene match: 7. Per the germline V gene, CDR1 is SGHRS and CDR2 is YFSETQ. This CDR3 is built from 18 residues. In DNA, the CDR3 is TGCGCCAGCAGCTTGGTCACTAGCGGGAGAGGGGACCAAGAGACCCAGTACTTC. Its protein product is CASSLVTSGRGDQETQYF. Using reference TRBV5-1 and TRBJ2-5 for the parts outside the CDR3, the full variable domain is KAGVTQTPRYLIKTRGQQVTLSCSPISGHRSVSWYQQTPGQGLQFLFEYFSETQRNKGNFPGRFSGRQFSNSRSEMNVSTLELGDSALYLCASSLVTSGRGDQETQYFGPGTRLLVL.

This chain connects TRBV19 to TRBJ1-2; 8 positions match TRBD1. Trimming removed 6 bases from V and 2 bases from J; junction bases left unmatched: 8. The CDR3 sequence is 15 residues long. CDR1 and CDR2 from the germline V gene are LNHDA and SQIVND (reference sequence). CDR3 nucleotide sequence: TGTGCCAGTAGCTCCCGGGACAGGTTCAACTATGGCTACACCTTC. Translation gives CASSSRDRFNYGYTF.

This clonotype was recorded a few times. The CDR3 reads CASRWDYHNNEQFF. The CDR3 region has the DNA TGTGCCAGCAGGTGGGACTACCACAACAATGAGCAGTTCTTC. The chain carries TRBV7-2 and TRBJ2-1; 7 bases line up with TRBD2. With 6 bases clipped from V and 5 bases from J, the junction kept 7 bases outside the gene matches. The V gene's germline CDR1 is SGHTA and CDR2 FQGNSA. The CDR3 runs to 14 residues.

At least ten counts were recorded for this clonotype. V and J are TRBV7-2 and TRBJ2-7; TRBD1 matches 11 bases. The CDR3 is made up of 14 amino acids. The junction had 6 bases not matched to a gene; V was cut back by 5 bases and J by 6 bases. From germline, CDR1 is SGHTA and CDR2 FQGNSA. The CDR3 nucleotides are TGTGCCAGCAGCCGGGACAGGGGGTCCCTCGAGCAGTACTTC. This sequence encodes CASSRDRGSLEQYF.

The CDR3 nucleotides read TGTGCCAGCCGGTGGGAAGGGGGGAATCAGCCCCAGCATTTT. Its translation: CASRWEGGNQPQHF. The chain uses TRBV6-2 or TRBV6-3 and TRBJ1-5; maybe TRBD1 (6 bases). The CDR3 has 14 residues. Germline CDR1 and CDR2: MNHEY and SVGEGT. Trimming cost V 8 bases and J 4 bases, with 15 bases left between them.

This clonotype was detected ten times or more. V is TRBV7-9 and J is TRBJ1-1; D unclear. The germline V gene has CDR1 SEHNR and CDR2 FQNEAQ (reference sequence). V gave up 4 bases and J gave up 6 bases, with 9 bases separating them. CDR3 length: 12 residues. The CDR3 loop is CASSSTAAEAFF. DNA of the CDR3: TGTGCCAGCAGCTCAACGGCCGCTGAAGCTTTCTTT.

The sample holds many counts of this clonotype. The chain uses TRBV7-2 and TRBJ2-1, with TRBD1 identical over 11 bases. Germline CDR1 reads SGHTA; CDR2 reads FQGNSA. CDR3 length: 13 amino acids. The V segment lost 1 base and the J segment 10 bases; nucleotides outside the gene matches: 0. CDR3: CASSLGDRGEQFF. The CDR3 bases are TGTGCCAGCAGCTTAGGGGACAGGGGGGAGCAGTTCTTC. Full variable domain (rest looked up from reference TRBV7-2 and TRBJ2-1): GAGVSQSPSNKVTEKGKDVELRCDPISGHTALYWYRQSLGQGLEFLIYFQGNSAPDKSGLPSDRFSAERTGGSVSTLTIQRTQQEDSAVYLCASSLGDRGEQFFGPGTRLTVL.

This chain uses TRBV6-2 or TRBV6-3 with TRBJ1-6, with D perhaps matching TRBD1 (5 bases). Trimming cost V 8 bases and J 5 bases, with 22 bases left between them. The CDR3 has 17 residues. The V gene's germline CDR1 is MNHEY and CDR2 SVGEGT. The CDR3 nucleotides read TGTGCCAGCGGCTCATTGGACACAGGAGCCAATAATTCACCCCTCCACTTT. This gives the protein CASGSLDTGANNSPLHF.

This clonotype was counted between two and nine times. CDR3 amino acids: CASSPLSAANEKLFF. The CDR3 DNA reads TGTGCCAGTAGTCCCCTCTCGGCGGCTAATGAAAAACTGTTTTTT. The chain uses TRBV19 and TRBJ1-4; no clear D gene. Germline assignment: CDR1 LNHDA and CDR2 SQIVND (reference sequence). CDR3 length: 15 amino acids. V gave up 5 bases and J gave up 3 bases, with 13 bases separating them.

The chain employs TRBV12-3 or TRBV12-4 and TRBJ2-1; TRBD1 matches at 8 bases. This CDR3 is built from 13 residues. Losses at the gene ends were 1 base for V and 8 bases for J; bases not matched to a gene: 1. CDR3 amino acids: CASSLDRGYEQFF. Written as DNA, the CDR3 is TGTGCCAGCAGTTTAGACAGGGGGTATGAGCAGTTCTTC.

A few counts support this clonotype. This chain uses TRBV6-2 or TRBV6-3 with TRBJ2-1; a weak D match, TRBD2 (5 bases). CDR1 and CDR2 (germline): MNHEY, SVGEGT. V was shortened by 6 bases and J by 7 bases, with 16 bases between the two germline ends. The CDR3 sequence is 14 residues long. The CDR3: CASSGLHSGNEQFF. CDR3 coding DNA: TGTGCCAGCAGCGGACTCCATAGTGGGAATGAGCAGTTCTTC.

The rearrangement uses TRBV6-6 and TRBJ1-2; 8 bases agree with TRBD1. This CDR3 region has 14 residues. Per germline, CDR1 MNHNY and CDR2 SVGAGI (reference sequence). The ends lost 2 bases at V and 8 bases at J; junction bases unmatched: 7. CDR3 DNA: TGTGCCAGCAGTTACCAGGACAGGGATAGAGGCTACACCTTC. It is translated as CASSYQDRDRGYTF.

This clonotype appeared a few times. The chain combines TRBV6-6 with TRBJ2-5; D is unclear. CDR3 length: 12 residues. CDR1 and CDR2 from the germline V gene are MNHNY and SVGAGI (reference sequence). V was trimmed by 0 bases and J by 5 bases, leaving 4 bases between them. CDR3 sequence: CASSYSPETQYF. The CDR3 DNA is TGTGCCAGCAGTTACTCTCCGGAGACCCAGTACTTC.

There are many counts of this clonotype. The chain uses TRBV7-2 and TRBJ1-2; perhaps TRBD1 as D (6 bases). CDR1 is SGHTA and CDR2 is FQGNSA in the germline V gene. The CDR3 runs to 14 residues. Trimming removed 5 bases at V and 4 bases at J, with 14 bases between. The CDR3 loop is CASSPGGRGYGYTF. The DNA of the CDR3 is TGTGCCAGCAGCCCCGGGGGCAGGGGCTATGGCTACACCTTC.

At least ten counts were recorded for this clonotype. The V gene is TRBV4-1, the J gene TRBJ1-2, with D possibly TRBD1 on 5 matching bases. The CDR3 is 15 amino acids. Germline V gene sequence: CDR1 MGHRA, CDR2 YSYEKL. Trimming left V 1 base short and J 4 bases short, with 13 bases between. For the CDR3, the DNA is TGCGCCAGCAGCCAAGGGGCAGGGCAAATCTATGGCTACACCTTC. This codes for CASSQGAGQIYGYTF.

The CDR3 protein is CASSPVPGPHRDGYTF. The CDR3 DNA reads as TGTGCCAGCAGCCCTGTCCCGGGACCGCATCGGGATGGCTACACCTTC. The chain employs TRBV9 and TRBJ1-2; a weak D match, TRBD1 (5 bases). Trimming cost V 4 bases and J 6 bases, with 22 bases left between them. Germline-derived CDR1 and CDR2 are SGDLS and YYNGEE. This CDR3 spans 16 amino acids.

This clonotype was counted between two and nine times. V gene TRBV6-1 combines with J gene TRBJ1-4; perhaps TRBD1 as D (5 bases). The germline V and J ends were trimmed by 6 bases and 3 bases, with 17 bases remaining between them. CDR3 size: 16 residues. Germline loops: CDR1 MNHNS, CDR2 SASEGT. CDR3 coding DNA: TGTGCCAGCAGCCAGGTGTGGGACGCGGCTAATGAAAAACTGTTTTTT. This sequence encodes CASSQVWDAANEKLFF.

This clonotype was detected a few times. This sequence joins TRBV4-1 and TRBJ1-1; 7 positions agree with TRBD1. Germline CDR1 and CDR2: MGHRA and YSYEKL. J was trimmed by 3 bases and V by 4 bases; bases with no gene match: 2. This CDR3 spans 13 amino acids. CDR3 loop: CASSRRGDTEAFF. The CDR3 DNA reads TGCGCCAGCAGCCGCAGGGGGGACACTGAAGCTTTCTTT.

In its sample, this clonotype was seen a few times. V and J are TRBV4-1 and TRBJ2-5; no reliable D call. This CDR3 has 11 amino acids. The V gene lost 0 bases and the J gene lost 4 bases, with 0 bases spanning the gap. CDR1 and CDR2 from the germline V gene are MGHRA and YSYEKL. The CDR3: CASSQEETQYF. The CDR3 DNA reads as TGCGCCAGCAGCCAAGAAGAGACCCAGTACTTC.

This clonotype has ten or more counts. The chain is built from TRBV7-2 and TRBJ1-1; D remains ambiguous. Trimming stripped 3 bases from V and 8 bases from J, with 16 bases between. Germline V gene lookup returns CDR1 SGHTA and CDR2 FQGNSA. This CDR3 is built from 14 residues. CDR3 bases: TGTGCCAGCAGCTTGGCTCCCGAGGGAGGGGAAGCTTTCTTT. Its translation: CASSLAPEGGEAFF.